This T cell receptor beta chain was recorded in a study of regulatory T cells in long-lasting Graves disease. This clonotype has more than one count but fewer than ten. The sample's time point: newly diagnosed GD, antithyroid drugs for less than 3 months. From PBMCs, RNA was extracted and then used to make the TCR library. The V end lost 0 bases, the J end lost 0 bases, and 10 bases lay between the germline ends. Germline-derived CDR1 and CDR2 are SGHRS and YFSETQ. The CDR3 runs 16 residues. With iRepertoire HTBI primers and Arm-PCR of CDR3 regions, TCR beta libraries were built. TCRdb reprocessed the multiplex PCR reads via MiXCR and lists one record per CDR3 protein. The sample yields about 460,000 distinct CDR3 sequences, about 15% seen once. The data were also submitted as part of a second study, on T cells in Graves' hyperthyroidism and ophthalmopathy.

This receptor was identified in a woman aged 45-65 years with Graves disease. The sample was peripheral blood mononuclear cells (PBMCs), taken at new diagnosis, from a patient treated with antithyroid drugs. The chain uses TRBV5-1 and TRBJ2-1; D is unclear. This CDR3 is CASSLVRKSSYNEQFF. The CDR3 nucleotides are TGCGCCAGCAGCTTGGTGCGGAAGAGCTCCTACAATGAGCAGTTCTTC.